This record looks at one TCR beta chain sequence and its context. The antigen it binds to is not known. Within one base of it there is no much larger clone, and no base qualities were kept. CDR3 length: 14 amino acids, cysteine to phenylalanine. Only the CDR3 portion is preserved as DNA: 42 bases, with reading frame beginning at the first base. The junction shows trimming of 4 bases on V and 3 bases on J, plus 9 bases between the germline ends. The germline V gene provides CDR1 SGHNT and CDR2 YENEEA. At one collaborating source in Seattle, patients were enrolled during active infection and were followed longitudinally through the course of disease. Collaborating institutions collected whole blood in K2EDTA tubes following their own protocols. For TCRbeta analysis, collaborators shipped samples in one of three forms: frozen whole blood, isolated PBMCs, or DNA extracted from either of those sample types.

TCRbeta CDR3 regions were amplified from genomic DNA using the immunoSEQ Assay, a bias-controlled multiplex PCR. On the study's bioinformatics: Nucleated cell counts per sample were estimated from amplification of reference gene primers within the assay. To quantify the absolute abundance of each unique TCRbeta CDR3 rearrangement, sequence reads were collapsed and filtered. For each sample, productive Simpson clonality was calculated by taking the square root of Simpson's diversity index across productive rearrangements. TCRdb holds this immuneACCESS table with in-frame rearrangements only. Some clones are missing; in checked studies, unresolved V genes explain under half, and the rest has no known cause. V, J and clone size are those of that table, while D and trimming were read from the DNA. This sample has roughly 410,000 clones in its table, and approximately 91% of those were observed once. The ten biggest clones cover approximately 1.5% of the sample.

This sample is part of a study of blood T cell repertoires in COVID-19 (dated by TCRdb to the early 2020s). The study in broad terms: Collaborator samples came from the United States, Italy and Spain and covered acute and convalescent phases of COVID-19. The material from the prospective study consisted of cDNA or gDNA derived from T cells, B-cell-depleted T cells, or PBMCs. Subjects who had been exposed to COVID-19, were actively infected with it, or had recovered from it provided the deeply sampled blood TCRbeta repertoires that made up the dataset. A freely available public database, intended as a resource for researchers studying the immune response to SARS-CoV-2, is where the repertoires were released. Samples were obtained from the ongoing ImmuneRACE study (first 160 participants) and from 1,000 to 1,500 subjects provided by 6 global collaborators. A de-identified subject ID, COVID-19 status, age in years and sex were almost always included in the sample metadata. HLA class I and class II types, where available, came from metadata supplied by the sample provider rather than from assay-based typing. Results the study describes overall, beyond this receptor: The amount of clinical and demographic metadata varied by source and participant and was provided uncurated.

Sequenced material: peripheral blood. This receptor was taken from a woman in her forties with COVID-19, enrolled during active disease. The chain joins TRBV11-3 to TRBJ2-2; a weak D assignment points to TRBD1 (6 bases agree). CDR3 reads: CASSSGADTGELFF. The sequenced DNA: TGTGCCAGCAGCTCAGGGGCAGACACCGGGGAGCTGTTTTTT.